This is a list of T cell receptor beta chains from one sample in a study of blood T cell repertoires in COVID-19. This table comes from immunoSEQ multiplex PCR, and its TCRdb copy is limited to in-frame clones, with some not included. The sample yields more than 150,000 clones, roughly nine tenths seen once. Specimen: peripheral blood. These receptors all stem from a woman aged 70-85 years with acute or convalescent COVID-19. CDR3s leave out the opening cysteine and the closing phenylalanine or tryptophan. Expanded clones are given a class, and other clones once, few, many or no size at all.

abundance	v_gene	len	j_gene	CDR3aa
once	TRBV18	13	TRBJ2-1	ASSPRLAGGNEQF
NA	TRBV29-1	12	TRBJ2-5	SVSPSGTQETQY
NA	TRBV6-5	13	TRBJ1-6	ASTERSSYNSPLH
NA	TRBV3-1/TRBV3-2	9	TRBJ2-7	ASSSRYEQY
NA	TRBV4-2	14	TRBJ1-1	ASSQGILGGSTEAF
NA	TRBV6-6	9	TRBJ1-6	ATENPSPLH
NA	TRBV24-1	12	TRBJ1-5	ATRDRGGNQPQH
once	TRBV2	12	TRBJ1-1	ASRRQGVNTEAF
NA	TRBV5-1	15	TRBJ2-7	ASSTSGPGQGQYEQY
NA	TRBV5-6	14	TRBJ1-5	ASSQGWPYSNQPQH
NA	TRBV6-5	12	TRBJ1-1	ASGGSTVNTEAF
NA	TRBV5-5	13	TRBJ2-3	ASSPRGVSEDTQY
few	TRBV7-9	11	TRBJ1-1	ASSLLQGAEAF
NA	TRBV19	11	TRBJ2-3	ASSIASTDTQY
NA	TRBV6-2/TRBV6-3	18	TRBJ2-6	ASSSPGQGSLLSGANVLT
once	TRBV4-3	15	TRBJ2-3	ASSQDTTGGFKDTQY
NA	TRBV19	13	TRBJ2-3	ASSLTGDGSDTQY
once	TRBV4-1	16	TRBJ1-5	ASSQDRRGQGGNQPQH
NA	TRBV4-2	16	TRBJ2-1	ASSHSTSVPSSYNEQF
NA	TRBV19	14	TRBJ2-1	ASTNRRGSSYNEQF
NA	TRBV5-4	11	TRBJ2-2	ASSVLNTGELF
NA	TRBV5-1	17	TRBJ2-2	ASTHLGGNYLVGTGELF
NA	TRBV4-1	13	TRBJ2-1	ASSQETGGYNEQF
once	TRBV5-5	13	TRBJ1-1	ASSLGGTGVTEAF
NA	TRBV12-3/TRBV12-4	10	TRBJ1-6	ASRLRNSPLH
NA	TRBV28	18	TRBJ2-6	ASSGIRLAGGLAGANVLT
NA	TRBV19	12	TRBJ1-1	ASRGDSMNTEAF
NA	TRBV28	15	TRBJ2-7	ASSLSVSDRKTYEQY
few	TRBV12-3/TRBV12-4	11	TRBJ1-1	ASTWRLNTEAF
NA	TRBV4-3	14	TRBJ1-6	ASSQSNRGWNSPLH